This is a list of T cell receptor beta chains from one sample in a study of post-analysis software for immune sequencing data. TCRdb redid the calling of the PCR reads with MiXCR, one entry per CDR3 protein. The repertoire holds fewer than 850,000 distinct CDR3 sequences, with 25% to 30% as singletons. Sequencing was done on a sample of blood. The receptors here all came from a girl between 10 and 17 years old with multiple sclerosis. Each CDR3 is given with its conserved first and last residue. Each record gives: D gene, V gene, clone size, J gene, CDR3 protein, CDR3 DNA. D genes are given only for firm matches. Size is stated for part of the rows, as once, few or many counts, or as a class when the clone is expanded.

NA	TRBV6-5	many	TRBJ2-7	CASSLLTGTGYEQYF	TGTGCCAGCAGTTTGCTTACCGGGACGGGCTACGAGCAGTACTTC
NA	TRBV5-1	few	TRBJ2-7	CASSEGNYRAEQYF	TGCGCCAGCAGTGAGGGGAATTACAGGGCCGAGCAGTACTTC
NA	TRBV7-9	NA	TRBJ2-3	CASSSLNTDTQYF	TGTGCCAGCAGCTCCTTAAACACAGATACGCAGTATTTT
NA	TRBV7-9	NA	TRBJ2-1	CVSSSDRSGQGWREQFF	TGTGTCAGCAGCTCTGACAGGTCGGGGCAGGGATGGAGAGAGCAGTTCTTC
TRBD2	TRBV29-1	NA	TRBJ2-2	CSVEMGGRAPTGELFF	TGCAGCGTTGAGATGGGCGGGAGGGCCCCCACCGGGGAGCTGTTTTTT
NA	TRBV12-3/TRBV12-4	once	TRBJ2-1	CASIPGSRVPYNEQFF	TGTGCCAGCATCCCCGGAAGTCGGGTCCCCTACAATGAGCAGTTCTTC
NA	TRBV7-9	few	TRBJ2-3	CASSLDGGLTLTDTQYF	TGTGCCAGCAGCTTAGATGGAGGCCTGACCCTCACAGATACGCAGTATTTT
NA	TRBV7-8	NA	TRBJ2-2	CASSLAVADGELFF	TGTGCCAGCAGCTTAGCGGTTGCAGACGGGGAGCTGTTTTTT
NA	TRBV4-2	NA	TRBJ2-2	CASSQGDLTGELFF	TGTGCCAGTAGCCAAGGGGACCTCACCGGGGAGCTGTTTTTT
NA	TRBV20-1	NA	TRBJ1-1	CSALSTEAFF	TGCAGTGCCTTATCCACTGAAGCTTTCTTT
NA	TRBV29-1	few	TRBJ1-2	CSSRASNYGYTF	TGCAGCTCCCGGGCGTCTAACTATGGCTACACCTTC
NA	TRBV28	NA	TRBJ2-7	CASITANPTYEQYF	TGTGCCAGCATAACAGCGAACCCAACCTACGAGCAGTACTTC
NA	TRBV7-2	NA	TRBJ1-4	CASSLGVGIFATNEKLFF	TGTGCCAGCAGCTTAGGCGTCGGGATATTTGCAACTAATGAAAAACTGTTTTTT
NA	TRBV6-2/TRBV6-3	NA	TRBJ2-5	CASSYSGASETQYF	TGTGCCAGCAGTTATTCCGGGGCTTCCGAGACCCAGTACTTC
TRBD2	TRBV7-9	NA	TRBJ2-1	CASSSFSGRAYNEQFF	TGTGCCAGCAGCTCCTTTAGCGGGAGGGCGTACAATGAGCAGTTCTTC
NA	TRBV28	few	TRBJ2-1	CASSIPKTRNEQFF	TGTGCCAGCAGTATCCCGAAGACTAGGAATGAGCAGTTCTTC